A selection of T cell receptor beta chains follows, all from one sample in a study of cytomegalovirus exposure and HLA in healthy donors. Produced via immunoSEQ multiplex PCR; TCRdb's table is partial and in-frame only. The table has 150,000 to 200,000 clones, 70% to 80% seen once. The sample taken for sequencing was PBMCs. The receptors originated from a woman aged 40-49 years in good health and CMV-seronegative. Each CDR3 is given with its conserved first and last residue. The D gene is left open where the match is weak. Clone size is shown for a subset of rows, as once, few, many or a class of expanded clone.

V gene	J gene	clone size	D gene	CDR3 DNA	CDR3 protein
TRBV29-1	TRBJ1-1	-	TRBD1	TGCAGCGCTGACAGGGGAGGGACTGAAGCTTTCTTT	CSADRGGTEAFF
TRBV19	TRBJ1-3	-	-	TGTGCCAGTACCTCTAACCGGGAGAACACCATATATTTT	CASTSNRENTIYF
TRBV6-1	TRBJ1-2	few	-	TGTGCCAGCATTATGACAGCCTCTAACTATGGCTACACCTTC	CASIMTASNYGYTF
TRBV18	TRBJ1-1	-	-	TGTGCCAGCTCACCAACTCTCGAACAGCGGGGCACTGAAGCTTTCTTT	CASSPTLEQRGTEAFF
TRBV9	TRBJ2-7	-	-	TGTGCCAGCAGCGTAGTAATAGCCGGCGAGCAGTACTTC	CASSVVIAGEQYF
TRBV5-4	TRBJ1-1	-	-	TGTGCCAGCAGCTTGGGGGGGTTACAGGGCCTGGAAGCTTTCTTT	CASSLGGLQGLEAFF
TRBV30	TRBJ2-3	-	-	TGTGCCTGGAGTGTATCAGGGGCAGGGGATACGCAGTATTTT	CAWSVSGAGDTQYF
TRBV5-1	TRBJ2-6	-	-	TGCGCCAGCAGCTTGGCATTCTCTGGGGCCAACGTCCTGACTTTC	CASSLAFSGANVLTF
TRBV6-1	TRBJ1-1	few	TRBD1	TGTGCCAGCAGGGGCTGGGACAGGGGCACTGAAGCTTTCTTT	CASRGWDRGTEAFF
TRBV5-1	TRBJ2-2	once	TRBD2	TGCGCCAGCTCGCCCGGACTAGCGGGACCTAACACCGGGGAGCTGTTTTTT	CASSPGLAGPNTGELFF
TRBV28	TRBJ1-5	-	TRBD1	TGTGCCAGCAGTAGGGACAGGGAGGATCAGCCCCAGCATTTT	CASSRDREDQPQHF
TRBV10-3	TRBJ2-1	-	TRBD1	TGTGCCATCAGTAATCGGACAGGTCCCTCAGGAGTTGGGCAGTTCTTC	CAISNRTGPSGVGQFF
TRBV19	TRBJ1-1	-	-	TGTGCCAGTAAAGGGGGACCGAGAATGAACACTGAAGCTTTCTTT	CASKGGPRMNTEAFF
TRBV11-2	TRBJ2-7	few	TRBD2	TGTGCCAGCAGCTTAGGTATGGCGGGAGTAGTAAACGAGCAGTACTTC	CASSLGMAGVVNEQYF
TRBV5-1	TRBJ2-7	-	-	TGCGCCAGCAGCTTGAGTGGGCCTCCCTACGAGCAGTACTTC	CASSLSGPPYEQYF